A selection of T cell receptor beta chains follows, all from one sample in a study of CXCR3-negative and CXCR3-positive naive CD8 T cells. TCRdb re-called the 5' RACE reads and shows each CDR3 protein once, DNA omitted. The table lists tens of thousands of distinct CDR3 sequences. Sequenced input: naive CXCR3+ CD8+ T cells from blood. These receptors were taken from a human donor in good health. Some clones in this sample may be carry-over from other donors' samples. The CDR3 runs from the conserved cysteine through the conserved F or W. Not all rows give a size; the values are once, few, many and, for expanded clones, a class.

abundance | j_gene | v_gene | CDR3aa
. | TRBJ2-5 | TRBV7-9 | CASTPDKTLFWSQETQYF
. | TRBJ2-7 | TRBV7-9 | CASSSYVGGYEQYF
. | TRBJ2-7 | TRBV4-2 | CASSQTNRGDSYEQYF
. | TRBJ2-5 | TRBV28 | CASQWPGLEGETQYF
. | TRBJ2-3 | TRBV7-6 | CASRGLAGGPDTQYF
. | TRBJ2-5 | TRBV12-3/TRBV12-4 | CASTIPGLAGPKYF
. | TRBJ2-7 | TRBV6-2/TRBV6-3 | CASSPSGGAVNEQYF
medium-sized | TRBJ2-7 | TRBV11-3 | CASSLRDGGYEQYF
. | TRBJ2-5 | TRBV7-9 | CANALGDLQETQYF
. | TRBJ1-2 | TRBV6-2/TRBV6-3 | CASRHTGGGYTF
. | TRBJ2-1 | TRBV27 | CASSFGGVGEQFF
. | TRBJ2-1 | TRBV29-1 | CSAEGGEPPRFSEQFF
. | TRBJ2-7 | TRBV5-1 | CASSLVGQGIDEQYF
. | TRBJ2-7 | TRBV7-9 | CGSSLELVGNEQYF
. | TRBJ1-5 | TRBV2 | CASSEFSQPQHF
. | TRBJ1-2 | TRBV29-1 | CSVAGTAPSNYGYTF
. | TRBJ2-5 | TRBV7-3 | CASSYSGTSAETQYF
. | TRBJ2-5 | TRBV21-1 | CASSRRVLAAEWEYQETQYF
. | TRBJ2-1 | TRBV7-2 | CASSLRSYNEQFF
. | TRBJ1-5 | TRBV18 | CASSPYGASGQPQHF
. | TRBJ2-7 | TRBV4-1 | CASSQDRTATYEQYF
. | TRBJ2-3 | TRBV6-2/TRBV6-3 | CASSYPTDRKSTDTQYF
. | TRBJ2-7 | TRBV27 | CASSWGTASLYEQYF
. | TRBJ2-3 | TRBV5-5 | CASSWEPGTDTQYF
. | TRBJ2-7 | TRBV7-2 | CASSFGPPSYEQYF
. | TRBJ2-7 | TRBV29-1 | CSVEGMGRLEQYF
. | TRBJ1-2 | TRBV29-1 | CSVTRTGDGYTF
. | TRBJ2-6 | TRBV7-6 | CASSLLEVAGLSSGANVLTF
. | TRBJ2-1 | TRBV6-2/TRBV6-3 | CASSPRQGSYNEQFF
. | TRBJ2-1 | TRBV30 | CAWNGVAGATNEQFF
. | TRBJ2-2 | TRBV4-3 | CASSQDMAGVLRTGELFF